Listed here is a single T cell receptor (beta chain). What it binds is not known. The data were taken from a study of shared clonotypes between healthy human individuals. Study-wide results and caveats: Sampling covered blood only; tissue repertoires likely differ. How much donors shared clonotypes was expected to be affected by sequencing depth.

It was CD45RO-negative cells, positively selected for CCR7, that made up naive CD8 cells, with terminally differentiated effector memory CD45RA+ cells excluded. All donors were healthy HIV-negative adults lacking recent acute infections or vaccinations. Adult Caucasians living in Nashville, Tennessee made up all of the donors. Germline values: CDR1 GTSNPN, CDR2 SVGIG (reference sequence). The CDR3 has 16 residues. V was clipped by 1 base and J by 4 bases; unmatched bases: 4. The data were produced by immunoSEQ multiplex PCR, yet TCRdb's version contains in-frame clones alone and is incomplete. The table shows roughly 1,800,000 clones, with just under 95% occurring only once.

The chain has TRBV30 and TRBJ2-3, with 14 bases that match TRBD2. The clonotype comes from a young man in good health. The sample consisted of naive CD8+ T cells sorted from blood. The CDR3 DNA reads TGTGCCTGGAGTGCAGGGACTAGCGGGAGTTCAGATACGCAGTATTTT. Its protein product is CAWSAGTSGSSDTQYF.